The present T cell receptor beta chain was sequenced within a study of glioma-infiltrating T cells after dendritic cell vaccination. Study summary: Autologous tumor lysate was loaded overnight onto monocyte-derived dendritic cells grown seven days with IL-4 and GM-CSF. Dendritic cell vaccine was injected intradermally three times, biweekly.

The data were produced by immunoSEQ multiplex PCR, yet TCRdb's version contains in-frame clones alone and is incomplete. The sample includes 55,000 to 70,000 clones, around 86% seen only once; the top ten take around 9.6%. The germline V gene has CDR1 MDHEN and CDR2 SYDVKM. This CDR3 is built from 13 residues. V lost 7 bases, J lost 3 bases, and 10 bases lay in between. The V call is TRBV28, the J call TRBJ1-5; D not resolved. This specimen was blood, taken before dendritic cell vaccination. The TCR sequence derives from a human donor with glioblastoma. For the CDR3, the DNA is TGTGCCAGCACCGAGGAGTTCAATCAGCCCCAGCATTTT. It translates to CASTEEFNQPQHF.